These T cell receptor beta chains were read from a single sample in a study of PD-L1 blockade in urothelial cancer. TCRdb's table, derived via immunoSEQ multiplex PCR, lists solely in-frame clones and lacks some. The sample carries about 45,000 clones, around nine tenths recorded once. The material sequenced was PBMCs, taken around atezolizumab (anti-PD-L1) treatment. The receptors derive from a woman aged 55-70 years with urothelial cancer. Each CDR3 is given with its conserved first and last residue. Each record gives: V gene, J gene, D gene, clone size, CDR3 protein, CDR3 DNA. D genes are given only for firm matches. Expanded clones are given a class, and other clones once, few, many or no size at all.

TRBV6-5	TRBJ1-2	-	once	CASSDDPGLRGYTF	TGTGCCAGCAGTGATGATCCGGGACTTAGAGGCTACACCTTC
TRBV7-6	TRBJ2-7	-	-	CASSDSTTYEQYF	TGTGCCAGCAGCGACAGCACTACCTACGAGCAGTACTTC
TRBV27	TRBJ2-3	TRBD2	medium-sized	CASSELAGSFLSTDTQYF	TGTGCCAGCAGCGAACTAGCGGGGTCCTTCTTAAGCACAGATACGCAGTATTTT
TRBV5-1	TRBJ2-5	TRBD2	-	CASTRTSTPGETQYF	TGCGCCAGCACCAGGACTAGCACCCCAGGGGAGACCCAGTACTTC
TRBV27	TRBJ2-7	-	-	CASSSEYRYEQYF	TGTGCCAGCAGTTCGGAGTACCGATACGAGCAGTACTTC
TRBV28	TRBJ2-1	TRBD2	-	CATSIGLAGGDEQFF	TGTGCCACCTCTATCGGACTAGCGGGAGGGGATGAGCAGTTCTTC
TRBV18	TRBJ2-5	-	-	CASSPRTQYQETQYF	TGTGCCAGCTCACCGAGGACACAGTACCAAGAGACCCAGTACTTC
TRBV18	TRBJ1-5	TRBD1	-	CASSLAGTGIDQPQHF	TGTGCCAGCTCACTCGCCGGGACAGGGATCGATCAGCCCCAGCATTTT
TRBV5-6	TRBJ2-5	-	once	CASSFRGVETQYF	TGTGCCAGCAGCTTTAGAGGAGTGGAGACCCAGTACTTC
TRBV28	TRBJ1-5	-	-	CASSPSKGTYQPQHF	TGTGCCAGCAGCCCGTCTAAGGGGACTTATCAGCCCCAGCATTTT
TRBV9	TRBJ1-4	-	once	CASSVGSVNEKLFF	TGTGCCAGCAGCGTAGGCAGCGTTAATGAAAAACTGTTTTTT
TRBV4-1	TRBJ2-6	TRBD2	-	CASSQDQNSGRASGANVLTF	TGCGCCAGCAGCCAAGATCAAAATAGCGGGAGGGCCTCTGGGGCCAACGTCCTGACTTTC
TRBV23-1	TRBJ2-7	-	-	CASSQLNRVTYEQYF	TGCGCCAGCAGTCAACTCAACAGGGTTACCTACGAGCAGTACTTC
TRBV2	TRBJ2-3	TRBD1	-	CASRLIVDRASTDTQYF	TGTGCCAGCCGTTTGATTGTGGACAGGGCTAGCACAGATACGCAGTATTTT
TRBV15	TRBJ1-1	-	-	CATSSEGGDTEAFF	TGTGCCACCAGCTCTGAAGGGGGGGACACTGAAGCTTTCTTT
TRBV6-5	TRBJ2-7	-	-	CASGEVGYEQYF	TGTGCCAGCGGAGAGGTCGGCTACGAGCAGTACTTC